These 6 T cell receptor beta chains originate from one sample sequenced in a study of cytomegalovirus exposure and HLA in healthy donors. The primer mix had 60 Vbeta and 13 Jbeta primers. TCRdb's table, derived via immunoSEQ multiplex PCR, lists solely in-frame clones and lacks some. This table holds about 180,000 clones, more than 65% found once. The sequenced sample was PBMCs. Receptors originate from a woman between 25 and 40 years old in good health and CMV-seropositive.

This clone was observed a handful of times. This chain joins TRBV9 and TRBJ1-3, with a possible D match to TRBD1 (6 bases). Deletions cut 4 bases from V and 3 bases from J, with 17 bases between. Germline-derived CDR1 and CDR2 are SGDLS and YYNGEE. This CDR3 is 16 amino acids long. The DNA of the CDR3 is TGTGCCAGCAGCTACGGGCCGGGGGGCAATGGAAACACCATATATTTT. Its translation: CASSYGPGGNGNTIYF.

The chain employs TRBV9 and TRBJ2-1, with 12 bases aligning to TRBD1. Germline CDR1 and CDR2: SGDLS and YYNGEE. V trimming: 4 bases; J trimming: 7 bases; junction bases outside the gene matches: 9. The length of the CDR3 is 16 residues. The CDR3 DNA reads as TGTGCCAGCAGCCCTAGAGGGGACAGGGGGCGAAATGAGCAGTTCTTC. This encodes CASSPRGDRGRNEQFF.

Only a few counts were recorded for this clone. The chain carries TRBV6-5 and TRBJ1-6; 7 bases fit TRBD1. The CDR3 loop spans 13 amino acids. With 8 bases clipped from V and 6 bases from J, the junction kept 4 bases outside the gene matches. Germline CDR1 reads MNHEY; CDR2 reads SVGAGI. The DNA for the CDR3 is TGTGCCAGCCGACAGGGAGGTAATTCACCCCTCCACTTT. Protein product: CASRQGGNSPLHF.

The genes are TRBV6-1 and TRBJ2-5; TRBD1 matches at 8 bases. This CDR3 has 15 amino acids. The J segment lost 4 bases and the V segment lost 6 bases, leaving 10 bases of the junction unmatched. From germline, CDR1 is MNHNS and CDR2 SASEGT. The CDR3 region has the DNA TGTGCCAGCAGCGACAGGGGAATCACGCGAGAGACCCAGTACTTC. It codes for CASSDRGITRETQYF.

This sequence joins TRBV27 and TRBJ2-3, with D possibly matching TRBD1 (5 bases). V was shortened by 7 bases and J by 4 bases, with 12 bases between the two germline ends. The CDR3 is 13 residues long. CDR1 and CDR2 from the germline V gene are MNHEY and SMNVEV (reference sequence). CDR3 in amino acids: CASTPGKPDTQYF. The CDR3 DNA is TGTGCCAGCACTCCAGGGAAACCAGATACGCAGTATTTT.

This chain joins TRBV7-9 and TRBJ1-3; maybe TRBD1 (5 bases). The CDR3 has 13 residues. V shed 4 bases and J shed 7 bases, with 11 bases lying between them. The germline CDR1 and CDR2 sequences are SEHNR and FQNEAQ (reference sequence). CDR3 in amino acids: CASSSTVRNTIYF. CDR3 sequence (DNA): TGTGCCAGCAGCTCGACAGTTCGGAACACCATATATTTT.